This TCR beta chain was sequenced in a study of blood T cell repertoires in COVID-19. Study overall: COVID-19 samples, acute and convalescent, were from the United States, Italy and Spain.

The germline V gene encodes CDR1 MDHEN and CDR2 SYDVKM. V gave up 6 bases and J gave up 4 bases, with 9 bases separating them. This CDR3 has 12 amino acids. The authors' processing: The authors estimated nucleated cell counts from reference gene primer amplification. Measured with immunoSEQ multiplex PCR; TCRdb has only the in-frame clones, and not every one. The V and J calls and clone size are taken from that table; D and trimming were inferred from the DNA. The data show 120,000 or so clones, over 80% seen once. The rearrangement links TRBV28 to TRBJ1-2; no clear D gene. This sequence was found in a woman between 25 and 40 years old who had recovered from COVID-19. The specimen sequenced was PBMCs or T cells enriched from blood (not recorded which). CDR3 amino acids: CASSPDIYGYTF. Written as DNA, the CDR3 is TGTGCCAGCAGCCCAGACATCTATGGCTACACCTTC.